A selection of T cell receptor beta chains follows, all from one sample in a study of blood T cell repertoires in COVID-19. TCRdb's copy holds only in-frame clones and misses some; the assay was immunoSEQ multiplex PCR. There are a few hundred thousand clones in the sample; roughly 90% occur only once, and around 14% lies in the top ten. The sequencing input was peripheral blood. These receptors came from a woman aged 70 to 79 with COVID-19, enrolled during active disease. Each CDR3 is given with its conserved first and last residue. The D gene is left open where the match is weak. The size entry is marked missing in some rows and otherwise reads once, few, many or a size class.

abundance: .
v_gene: TRBV18
j_gene: TRBJ1-4
d_gene: .
CDR3nt: TGTGCCAGCTCGCAGGATCGGGAAAAACTGTTTTTT
CDR3aa: CASSQDREKLFF

abundance: .
v_gene: TRBV4-1
j_gene: TRBJ2-2
d_gene: .
CDR3nt: TGCGCCAGCAGCCTGGAACGGGACGGGGAGCTGTTTTTT
CDR3aa: CASSLERDGELFF

abundance: once
v_gene: TRBV27
j_gene: TRBJ2-6
d_gene: .
CDR3nt: TGTGCCAGCATGTCGCCGGCGGCTGGGGCCAACGTCCTGACTTTC
CDR3aa: CASMSPAAGANVLTF

abundance: .
v_gene: TRBV18
j_gene: TRBJ1-1
d_gene: TRBD1
CDR3nt: TGTGCCAGCTCACCTTACAGGGGCACTGAAGCTTTCTTT
CDR3aa: CASSPYRGTEAFF

abundance: .
v_gene: TRBV7-3
j_gene: TRBJ2-1
d_gene: TRBD2
CDR3nt: TGTGCCAGCAGCCAAAACGGGGGGGCTTTTGTGTATGAGCAGTTCTTC
CDR3aa: CASSQNGGAFVYEQFF

abundance: .
v_gene: TRBV7-6
j_gene: TRBJ2-3
d_gene: TRBD2
CDR3nt: TGTGCCAGCAGCCCCCGGGGAGCGGGGGGGATCACAGATACGCAGTATTTT
CDR3aa: CASSPRGAGGITDTQYF

abundance: .
v_gene: TRBV4-2
j_gene: TRBJ2-5
d_gene: .
CDR3nt: TGTGCCAGCAGCCAAGATAGTCTAGCTGGAGAGACCCAGTACTTC
CDR3aa: CASSQDSLAGETQYF

abundance: .
v_gene: TRBV5-1
j_gene: TRBJ1-4
d_gene: .
CDR3nt: TGCGCCAGCAGCGGAGCAGGGGACGCTGAAAAACTGTTTTTT
CDR3aa: CASSGAGDAEKLFF

abundance: once
v_gene: TRBV30
j_gene: TRBJ2-1
d_gene: .
CDR3nt: TGTGCCTGGAGTGTATTAGGGGATGAGCAGTTCTTC
CDR3aa: CAWSVLGDEQFF

abundance: .
v_gene: TRBV2
j_gene: TRBJ1-2
d_gene: TRBD1
CDR3nt: TGTGCCAGCACCCAGGGGGCATCCAACTATGGCTACACCTTC
CDR3aa: CASTQGASNYGYTF

abundance: few
v_gene: TRBV27
j_gene: TRBJ2-7
d_gene: TRBD1
CDR3nt: TGTGCCAGCAGTCCCCCCCTAGGACAGGGATACGAGCAGTACTTC
CDR3aa: CASSPPLGQGYEQYF

abundance: .
v_gene: TRBV4-3
j_gene: TRBJ2-1
d_gene: .
CDR3nt: TGCGCCAGCAGCCAAGAGCCCGGGAGTGAGCAGTTCTTC
CDR3aa: CASSQEPGSEQFF

abundance: .
v_gene: TRBV12-3/TRBV12-4
j_gene: TRBJ1-2
d_gene: TRBD1
CDR3nt: TGTGCCAGCAGCAGGGACAGTAACTATGGCTACACCTTC
CDR3aa: CASSRDSNYGYTF

abundance: .
v_gene: TRBV4-1
j_gene: TRBJ1-1
d_gene: .
CDR3nt: TGCGCCAGCAGCCAAGATACAGGGACCTACACTGAAGCTTTCTTT
CDR3aa: CASSQDTGTYTEAFF

abundance: .
v_gene: TRBV27
j_gene: TRBJ2-3
d_gene: TRBD2
CDR3nt: TGTGCCAGCAGCCTAGCGGGGGGGCGAGATACGCAGTATTTT
CDR3aa: CASSLAGGRDTQYF

abundance: once
v_gene: TRBV12-3/TRBV12-4
j_gene: TRBJ1-2
d_gene: TRBD1
CDR3nt: TGTGCCAGCAGTACCGGGACAGGAGCTGGCTACACCTTC
CDR3aa: CASSTGTGAGYTF

abundance: .
v_gene: TRBV5-8
j_gene: TRBJ1-6
d_gene: TRBD1
CDR3nt: TGTGCCAGCAGCGTGAGGACAGGGAAGATGGCCCTCCACTTT
CDR3aa: CASSVRTGKMALHF

abundance: .
v_gene: TRBV18
j_gene: TRBJ2-3
d_gene: .
CDR3nt: TGTGCCAGCTCACCACCGGACGGGATCATCACAGATACGCAGTATTTT
CDR3aa: CASSPPDGIITDTQYF

abundance: .
v_gene: TRBV10-3
j_gene: TRBJ1-1
d_gene: .
CDR3nt: TGTGCCATCAGTGAGTGGGGGGTCACTGAAGCTTTCTTT
CDR3aa: CAISEWGVTEAFF

abundance: once
v_gene: TRBV2
j_gene: TRBJ2-4
d_gene: TRBD1
CDR3nt: TGTGCCAGCAGTGCCCGGACAGGGCTAGCCAAAAACATTCAGTACTTC
CDR3aa: CASSARTGLAKNIQYF

abundance: .
v_gene: TRBV13
j_gene: TRBJ1-1
d_gene: TRBD1
CDR3nt: TGTGCCAGCAGCCAATCCAGCCAGGGGGCGCTTAGCACTGAAGCTTTCTTT
CDR3aa: CASSQSSQGALSTEAFF

abundance: .
v_gene: TRBV29-1
j_gene: TRBJ1-1
d_gene: .
CDR3nt: TGCAGCGCCCGAGCAGGGGAGGGCGAAGCTTTCTTT
CDR3aa: CSARAGEGEAFF

abundance: .
v_gene: TRBV5-1
j_gene: TRBJ1-6
d_gene: .
CDR3nt: TGCGCCAGCAGCTTGGGCGTGCGAGTAGGGGCGTGGGATAATTCACCCCTCCACTTT
CDR3aa: CASSLGVRVGAWDNSPLHF

abundance: .
v_gene: TRBV3-1/TRBV3-2
j_gene: TRBJ2-2
d_gene: TRBD2
CDR3nt: TGTGCCAGCAGCCAAGACAGCGGGAGCCGGGGCGGGGAGCTGTTTTTT
CDR3aa: CASSQDSGSRGGELFF

abundance: .
v_gene: TRBV5-1
j_gene: TRBJ2-7
d_gene: .
CDR3nt: TGCGCCAGCAGCTTGGGGGGGCCCGTCGAGCAGTACTTC
CDR3aa: CASSLGGPVEQYF

abundance: .
v_gene: TRBV29-1
j_gene: TRBJ1-2
d_gene: TRBD1
CDR3nt: TGCAGCGTCGGGACAGGGACCTATGGCTACACCTTC
CDR3aa: CSVGTGTYGYTF

abundance: .
v_gene: TRBV7-6
j_gene: TRBJ1-1
d_gene: TRBD1
CDR3nt: TGTGCCAGCAGCACCCGGACAGGGGTGGGGAACACTGAAGCTTTCTTT
CDR3aa: CASSTRTGVGNTEAFF

abundance: .
v_gene: TRBV12-3/TRBV12-4
j_gene: TRBJ1-3
d_gene: .
CDR3nt: TGTGCCAGCAGAAGGGGCTCTGGAAACACCATATATTTT
CDR3aa: CASRRGSGNTIYF

abundance: .
v_gene: TRBV4-1
j_gene: TRBJ1-2
d_gene: .
CDR3nt: TGCGCCAGCAGCCAAGAAGGGAGGGATGGCTACACCTTC
CDR3aa: CASSQEGRDGYTF

abundance: .
v_gene: TRBV4-1
j_gene: TRBJ2-5
d_gene: .
CDR3nt: TGCGCCAGCAGCCAAGACAGGGGCTTGGAGACCCAGTACTTC
CDR3aa: CASSQDRGLETQYF

abundance: .
v_gene: TRBV27
j_gene: TRBJ2-5
d_gene: TRBD2
CDR3nt: TGTGCCAGCAGAAGAGGGACTAGCGGGGGGGCGATGGGAGAGACCCAGTACTTC
CDR3aa: CASRRGTSGGAMGETQYF

abundance: .
v_gene: TRBV6-5
j_gene: TRBJ2-7
d_gene: .
CDR3nt: TGTGCCAGCAGCTTCTCTGTGTCGGGCTACGAGCAGTACTTC
CDR3aa: CASSFSVSGYEQYF

abundance: .
v_gene: TRBV21-1
j_gene: TRBJ1-4
d_gene: .
CDR3nt: TGTGCCAGCAGCAATGGGTGGGAGCGAACCGGTGCAACTAATGAAAAACTGTTTTTT
CDR3aa: CASSNGWERTGATNEKLFF